This record looks at one TCR beta chain sequence and its context. This record belongs to a study of PD-1 and CTLA-4 blockade in melanoma. The table came from immunoSEQ multiplex PCR; TCRdb's copy has only in-frame clones and leaves some out. Of some 29,000 clones in the sample, about 89% were seen once. The CDR3 runs 15 residues. Germline loops: CDR1 MDHEN, CDR2 SYDVKM. V was clipped by 6 bases and J by 3 bases, with 16 bases between them. The sample in question was CD8+ T cells from peripheral blood, obtained before anti-PD-1 treatment. The receptor was derived from a human donor with melanoma. This sequence joins TRBV28 and TRBJ2-3; D is perhaps TRBD1 (5 bases). In DNA form, the CDR3 reads TGTGCCAGCAGAGACAGACCCCGAGCTACAGATACGCAGTATTTT. It encodes CASRDRPRATDTQYF. The full variable domain, in which reference TRBV28 and TRBJ2-3 provide the parts outside the CDR3, is DVKVTQSSRYLVKRTGEKVFLECVQDMDHENMFWYRQDPGLGLRLIYFSYDVKMKEKGDIPEGYSVSREKKERFSLILESASTNQTSMYLCASRDRPRATDTQYFGPGTRLTVL.